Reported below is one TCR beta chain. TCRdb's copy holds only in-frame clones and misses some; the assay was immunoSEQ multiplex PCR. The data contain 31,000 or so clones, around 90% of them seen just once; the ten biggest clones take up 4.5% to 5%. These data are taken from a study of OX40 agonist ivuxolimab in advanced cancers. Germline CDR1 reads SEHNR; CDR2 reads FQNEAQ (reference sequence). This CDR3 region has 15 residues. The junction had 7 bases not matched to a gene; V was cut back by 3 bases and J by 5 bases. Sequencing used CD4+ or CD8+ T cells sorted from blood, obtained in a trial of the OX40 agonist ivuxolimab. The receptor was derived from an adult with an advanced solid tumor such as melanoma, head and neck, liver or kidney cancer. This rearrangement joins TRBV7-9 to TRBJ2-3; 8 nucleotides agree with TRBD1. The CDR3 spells CASSFRQGAQDTQYF. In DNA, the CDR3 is TGTGCCAGCAGCTTCAGGCAGGGGGCGCAAGATACGCAGTATTTT.